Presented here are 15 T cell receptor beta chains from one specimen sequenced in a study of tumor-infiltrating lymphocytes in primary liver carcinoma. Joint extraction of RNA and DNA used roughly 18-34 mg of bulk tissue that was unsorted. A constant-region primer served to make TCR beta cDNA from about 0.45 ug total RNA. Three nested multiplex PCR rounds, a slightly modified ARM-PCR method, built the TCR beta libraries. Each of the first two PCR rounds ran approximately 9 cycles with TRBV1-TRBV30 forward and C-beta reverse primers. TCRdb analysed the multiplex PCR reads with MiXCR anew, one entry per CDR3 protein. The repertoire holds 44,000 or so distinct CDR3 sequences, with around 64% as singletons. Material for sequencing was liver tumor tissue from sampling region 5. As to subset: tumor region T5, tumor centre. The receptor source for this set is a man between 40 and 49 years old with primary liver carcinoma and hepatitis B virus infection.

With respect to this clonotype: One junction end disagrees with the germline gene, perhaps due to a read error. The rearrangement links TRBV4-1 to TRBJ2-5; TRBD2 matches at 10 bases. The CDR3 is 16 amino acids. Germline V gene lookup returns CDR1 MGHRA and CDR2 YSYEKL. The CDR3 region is CVSSQDRAGGGETQHF. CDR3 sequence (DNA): TGCGTCAGCAGCCAAGATCGAGCGGGAGGGGGAGAGACCCAGCACTTC.

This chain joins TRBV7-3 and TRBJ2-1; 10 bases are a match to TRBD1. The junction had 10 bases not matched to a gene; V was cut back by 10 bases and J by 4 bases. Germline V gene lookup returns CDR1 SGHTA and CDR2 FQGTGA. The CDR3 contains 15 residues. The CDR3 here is CANSWTGGGYNEQFF. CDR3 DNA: TGTGCCAACAGTTGGACAGGGGGAGGGTACAATGAGCAGTTCTTC.

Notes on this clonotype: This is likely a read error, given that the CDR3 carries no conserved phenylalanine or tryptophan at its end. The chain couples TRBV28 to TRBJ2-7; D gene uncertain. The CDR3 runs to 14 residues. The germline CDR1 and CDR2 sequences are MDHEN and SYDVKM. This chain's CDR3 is CASSLIAYYYDQYL. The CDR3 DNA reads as TGTGCCAGCAGTTTAATCGCCTATTACTACGATCAGTACCTC.

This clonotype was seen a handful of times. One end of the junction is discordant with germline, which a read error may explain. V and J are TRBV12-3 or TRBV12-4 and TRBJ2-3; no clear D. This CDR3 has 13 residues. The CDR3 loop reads CASSLGNADTRYF. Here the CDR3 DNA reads TGTGCCAGCAGTTTAGGGAACGCAGATACGCGGTATTTT.

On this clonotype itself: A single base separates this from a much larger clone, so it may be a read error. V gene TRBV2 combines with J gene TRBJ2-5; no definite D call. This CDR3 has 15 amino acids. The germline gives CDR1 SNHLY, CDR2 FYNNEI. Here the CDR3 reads CASSETKGLGEAQYF. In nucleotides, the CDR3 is TGTGCCAGCAGTGAAACTAAGGGCCTCGGAGAGGCCCAGTACTTC.

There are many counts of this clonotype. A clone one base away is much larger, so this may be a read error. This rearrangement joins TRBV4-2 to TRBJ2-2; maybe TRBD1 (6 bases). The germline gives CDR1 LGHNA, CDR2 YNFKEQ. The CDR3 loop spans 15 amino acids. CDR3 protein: CASSQDLQGSGEPFF. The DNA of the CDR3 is TGTGCCAGCAGCCAAGACCTACAGGGATCCGGGGAGCCGTTTTTT.

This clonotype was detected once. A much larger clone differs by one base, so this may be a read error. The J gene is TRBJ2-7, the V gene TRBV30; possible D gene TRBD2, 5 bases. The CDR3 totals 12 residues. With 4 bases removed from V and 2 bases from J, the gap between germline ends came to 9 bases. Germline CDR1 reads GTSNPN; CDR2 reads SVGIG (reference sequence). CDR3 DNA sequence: TGTGCCTGGAATCCCGGGACCTACGAGCAGTACTTC. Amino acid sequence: CAWNPGTYEQYF.

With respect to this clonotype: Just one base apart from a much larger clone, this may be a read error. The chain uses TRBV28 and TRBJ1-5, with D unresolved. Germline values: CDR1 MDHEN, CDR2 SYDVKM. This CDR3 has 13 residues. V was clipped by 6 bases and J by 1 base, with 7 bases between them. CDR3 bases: TGTGCCAGCAGAGAGGACAGCAATCAGCCCCAGCATTTT. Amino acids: CASREDSNQPQHF.

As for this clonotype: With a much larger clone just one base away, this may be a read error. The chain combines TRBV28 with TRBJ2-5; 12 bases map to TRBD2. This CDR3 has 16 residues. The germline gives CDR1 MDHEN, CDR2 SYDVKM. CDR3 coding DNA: TGTGCCAGCAGTACTCGACTAGCGGGGGACCAAGAGGCCCAGTACTTC. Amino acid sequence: CASSTRLAGDQEAQYF.

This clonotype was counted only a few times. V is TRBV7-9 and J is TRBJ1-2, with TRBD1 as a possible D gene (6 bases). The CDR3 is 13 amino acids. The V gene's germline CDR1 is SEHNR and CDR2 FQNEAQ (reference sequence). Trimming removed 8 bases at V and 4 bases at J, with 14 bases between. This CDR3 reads CASGPTGIYGYTF. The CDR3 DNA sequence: TGTGCCAGCGGCCCAACAGGGATCTATGGCTACACCTTC.

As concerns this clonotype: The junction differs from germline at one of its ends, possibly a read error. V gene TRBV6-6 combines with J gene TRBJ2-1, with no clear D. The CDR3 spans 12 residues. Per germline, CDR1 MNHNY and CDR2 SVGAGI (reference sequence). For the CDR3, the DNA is TGTGTCAGCAGTTACTCGGTCAAGGAGCAGTTCTTC. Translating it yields CVSSYSVKEQFF.

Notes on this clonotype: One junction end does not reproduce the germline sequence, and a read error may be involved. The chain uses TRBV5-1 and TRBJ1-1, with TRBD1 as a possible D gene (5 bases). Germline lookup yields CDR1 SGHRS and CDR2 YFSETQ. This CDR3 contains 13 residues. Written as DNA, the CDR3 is TGCGCCAGTAGCTCCGGGGCTAACACTGAAGCTCTCTTT. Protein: CASSSGANTEALF.

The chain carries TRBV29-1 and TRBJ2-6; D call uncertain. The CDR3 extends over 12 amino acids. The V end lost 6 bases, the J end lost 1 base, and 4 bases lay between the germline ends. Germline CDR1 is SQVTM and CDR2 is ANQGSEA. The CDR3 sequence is CSVQSGANVLTF. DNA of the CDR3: TGCAGCGTCCAATCTGGGGCCAACGTCCTGACTTTC.

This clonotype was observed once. CDR3 sequence: CASSESIYHLNEQFF. The CDR3 nucleotides read TGCGCCAGCAGTGAGTCGATTTATCACCTCAATGAGCAGTTCTTC. This chain uses TRBV10-1 with TRBJ2-1; D is uncertain. From germline, CDR1 is WNHNN and CDR2 SYGVQD (reference sequence). The CDR3 has 15 amino acids. With 0 bases removed from V and 6 bases from J, the gap between germline ends came to 12 bases.

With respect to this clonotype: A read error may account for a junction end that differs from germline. DNA of the CDR3: TGTGACATCAGTGAGGGGGACGAGACTGGGGCCAACGTCCTGACTTTC. Protein product: CDISEGDETGANVLTF. The chain is built from TRBV10-3 and TRBJ2-6; possible D gene TRBD1, 6 bases. The germline gives CDR1 ENHRY, CDR2 SYGVKD. The length of the CDR3 is 16 residues.